The sequence of this TCR beta chain was determined in a study of blood T cell repertoires in COVID-19. Study information: Donors in the United States, Italy and Spain gave samples during acute or convalescent COVID-19.

In the source study's methods: Reference gene primers were amplified, and this amplification served to estimate nucleated cell counts. Generated by immunoSEQ multiplex PCR, the TCRdb table keeps only in-frame clones and is missing some. D and trimming come from the DNA, and the V and J calls and clone size come from that table. The sample lists roughly 320,000 clones; roughly 89% were seen once. With 4 bases removed from V and 0 bases from J, the gap between germline ends came to 13 bases. The V gene's germline CDR1 is MNHNS and CDR2 SASEGT. This CDR3 is 16 amino acids long. This clonotype was sampled from a woman aged 30 to 39 with COVID-19, enrolled during active disease. The sequenced sample consisted of peripheral blood. The chain joins TRBV6-1 to TRBJ2-1; D may be TRBD1 (6 bases). The CDR3 DNA sequence: TGTGCCAGCAGTGGTGGACAGACTGGCTCCTACAATGAGCAGTTCTTC. It encodes CASSGGQTGSYNEQFF.